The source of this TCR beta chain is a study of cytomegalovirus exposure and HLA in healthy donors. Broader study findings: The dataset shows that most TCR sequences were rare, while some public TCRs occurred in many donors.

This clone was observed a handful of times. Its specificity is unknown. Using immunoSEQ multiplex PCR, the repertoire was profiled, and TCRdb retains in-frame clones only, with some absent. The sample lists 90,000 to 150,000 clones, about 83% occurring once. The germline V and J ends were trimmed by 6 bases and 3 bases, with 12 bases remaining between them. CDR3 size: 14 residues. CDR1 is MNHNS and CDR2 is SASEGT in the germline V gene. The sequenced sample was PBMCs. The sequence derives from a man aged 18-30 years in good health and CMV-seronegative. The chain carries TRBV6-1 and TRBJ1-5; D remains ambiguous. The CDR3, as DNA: TGTGCCAGCAGCCCGGACTTCTTCAATCAGCCCCAGCATTTT. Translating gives CASSPDFFNQPQHF.